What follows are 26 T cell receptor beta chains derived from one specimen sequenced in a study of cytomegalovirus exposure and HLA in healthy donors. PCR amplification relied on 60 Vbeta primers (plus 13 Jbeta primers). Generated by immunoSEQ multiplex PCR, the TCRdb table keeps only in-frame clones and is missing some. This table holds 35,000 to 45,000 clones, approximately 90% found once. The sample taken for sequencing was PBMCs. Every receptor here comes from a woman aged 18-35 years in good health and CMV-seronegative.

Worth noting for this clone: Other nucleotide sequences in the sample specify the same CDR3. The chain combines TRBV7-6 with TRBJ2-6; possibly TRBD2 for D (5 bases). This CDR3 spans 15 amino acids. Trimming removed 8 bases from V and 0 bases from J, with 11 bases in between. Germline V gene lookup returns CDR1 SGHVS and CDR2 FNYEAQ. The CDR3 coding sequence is TGTGCCAGCCGGAGCGGTATCTCTGGGGCCAACGTCCTGACTTTC. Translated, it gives CASRSGISGANVLTF.

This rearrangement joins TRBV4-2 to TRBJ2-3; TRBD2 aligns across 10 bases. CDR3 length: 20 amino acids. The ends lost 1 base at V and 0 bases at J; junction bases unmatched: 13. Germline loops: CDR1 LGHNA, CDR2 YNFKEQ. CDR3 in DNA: TGTGCCAGCAGCCAAGCCTCTAGGGTAGCGGGAGGTTCTAGCACAGATACGCAGTATTTT. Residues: CASSQASRVAGGSSTDTQYF.

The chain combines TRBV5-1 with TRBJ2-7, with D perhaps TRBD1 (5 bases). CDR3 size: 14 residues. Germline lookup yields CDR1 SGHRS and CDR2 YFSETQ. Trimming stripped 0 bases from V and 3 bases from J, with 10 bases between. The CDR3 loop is CASSLGQRDYEQYF. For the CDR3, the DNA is TGCGCCAGCAGCTTGGGACAGAGAGACTACGAGCAGTACTTC.

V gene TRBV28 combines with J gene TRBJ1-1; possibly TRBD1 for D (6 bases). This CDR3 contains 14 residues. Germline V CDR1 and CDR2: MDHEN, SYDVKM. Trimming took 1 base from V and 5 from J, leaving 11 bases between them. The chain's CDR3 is CASSLSGEGTEAFF. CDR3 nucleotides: TGTGCCAGCAGTTTATCAGGGGAAGGGACTGAAGCTTTCTTT.

For the CDR3, the DNA is TGCGCCAGCAGCCAAGAGGGACAGGTCCACGGGGAGCTGTTTTTT. Its protein product is CASSQEGQVHGELFF. The V and J genes are TRBV4-1 and TRBJ2-2, with 8 bases lining up with TRBD1. Trimming took 0 bases from V and 7 from J; bases not matched to a gene: 4. This CDR3 is built from 15 residues. The germline V gene has CDR1 MGHRA and CDR2 YSYEKL.

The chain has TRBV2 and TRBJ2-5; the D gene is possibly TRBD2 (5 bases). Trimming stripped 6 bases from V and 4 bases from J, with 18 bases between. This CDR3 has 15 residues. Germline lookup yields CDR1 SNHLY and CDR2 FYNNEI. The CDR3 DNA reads TGTGCCAGCAGCAAAGGAGGTCTAGTGAGAGAGACCCAGTACTTC. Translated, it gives CASSKGGLVRETQYF.

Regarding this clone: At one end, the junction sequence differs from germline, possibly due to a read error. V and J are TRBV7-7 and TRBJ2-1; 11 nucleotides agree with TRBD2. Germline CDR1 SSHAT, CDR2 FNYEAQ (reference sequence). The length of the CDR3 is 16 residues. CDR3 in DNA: TGTGCTAGCAGCCCTAGGGCACTAGCGGGGGACAATGGGCAGTTCTTC. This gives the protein CASSPRALAGDNGQFF.

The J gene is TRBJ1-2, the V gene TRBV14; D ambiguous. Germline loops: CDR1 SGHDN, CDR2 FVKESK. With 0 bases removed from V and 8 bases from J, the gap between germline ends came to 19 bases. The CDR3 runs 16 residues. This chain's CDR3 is CASSQDDTVVGKGYTF. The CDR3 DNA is TGTGCCAGCAGCCAAGATGATACGGTGGTCGGGAAAGGCTACACCTTC.

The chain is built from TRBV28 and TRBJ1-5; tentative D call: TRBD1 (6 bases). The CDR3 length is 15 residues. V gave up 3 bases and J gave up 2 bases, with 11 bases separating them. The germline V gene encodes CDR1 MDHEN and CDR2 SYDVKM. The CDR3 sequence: CASSLGAVGNQPQHF. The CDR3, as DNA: TGTGCCAGCAGTTTGGGGGCCGTGGGCAATCAGCCCCAGCATTTT.

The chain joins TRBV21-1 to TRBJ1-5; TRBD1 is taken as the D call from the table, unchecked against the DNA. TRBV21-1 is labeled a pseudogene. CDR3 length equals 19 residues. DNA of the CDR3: TGTGCCAGCAGCATAGACCTAACGACCTACAGGGTATGGAATCAGCCCCAGCATTTT. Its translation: CASSIDLTTYRVWNQPQHF.

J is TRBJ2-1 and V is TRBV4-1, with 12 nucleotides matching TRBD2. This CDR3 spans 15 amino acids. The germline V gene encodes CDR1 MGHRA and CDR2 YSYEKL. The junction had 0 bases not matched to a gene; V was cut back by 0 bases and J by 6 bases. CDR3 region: CASSQEGLAGNEQFF. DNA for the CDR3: TGCGCCAGCAGCCAAGAGGGACTAGCGGGCAATGAGCAGTTCTTC.

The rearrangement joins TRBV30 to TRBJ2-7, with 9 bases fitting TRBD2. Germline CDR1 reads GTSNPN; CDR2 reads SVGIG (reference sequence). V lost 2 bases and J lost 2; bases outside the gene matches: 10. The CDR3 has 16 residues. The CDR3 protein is CAWSRPSPSGTYEQYF. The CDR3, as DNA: TGTGCCTGGAGTCGGCCTTCACCTAGCGGGACCTACGAGCAGTACTTC.

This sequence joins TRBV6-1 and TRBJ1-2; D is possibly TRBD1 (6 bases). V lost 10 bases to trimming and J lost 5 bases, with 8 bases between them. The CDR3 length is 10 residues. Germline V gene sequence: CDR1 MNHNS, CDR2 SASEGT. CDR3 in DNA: TGTGCCATCACAGGGTATGGCTACACCTTC. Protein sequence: CAITGYGYTF.

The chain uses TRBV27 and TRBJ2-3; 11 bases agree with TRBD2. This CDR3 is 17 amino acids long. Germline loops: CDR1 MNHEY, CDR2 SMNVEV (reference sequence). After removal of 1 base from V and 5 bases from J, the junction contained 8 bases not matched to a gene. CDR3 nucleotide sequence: TGTGCCAGCAGTTTATTAATCACTAGCGGGAGTATAGATACGCAGTATTTT. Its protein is CASSLLITSGSIDTQYF.

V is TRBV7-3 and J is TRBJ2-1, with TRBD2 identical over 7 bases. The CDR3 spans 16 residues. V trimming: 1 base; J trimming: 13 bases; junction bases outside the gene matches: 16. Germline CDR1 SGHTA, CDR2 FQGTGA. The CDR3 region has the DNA TGTGCCAGCAGCTTAATCCCCCCTCCCGGGGAGGGCCCTCAGTTCTTC. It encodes CASSLIPPPGEGPQFF.

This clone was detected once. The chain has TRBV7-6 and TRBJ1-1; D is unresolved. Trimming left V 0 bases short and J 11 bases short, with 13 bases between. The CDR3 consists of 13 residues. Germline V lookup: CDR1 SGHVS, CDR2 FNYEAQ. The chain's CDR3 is CASSLAATDLAFF. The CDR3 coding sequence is TGTGCCAGCAGCTTAGCGGCGACTGACCTTGCTTTCTTT.

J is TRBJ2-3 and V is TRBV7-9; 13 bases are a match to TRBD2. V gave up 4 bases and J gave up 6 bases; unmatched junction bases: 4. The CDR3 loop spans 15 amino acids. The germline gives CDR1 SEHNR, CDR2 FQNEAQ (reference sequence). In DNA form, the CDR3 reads TGTGCCAGCAGCTACGGACTAGCGGGAGTCGATACGCAGTATTTT. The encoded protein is CASSYGLAGVDTQYF.

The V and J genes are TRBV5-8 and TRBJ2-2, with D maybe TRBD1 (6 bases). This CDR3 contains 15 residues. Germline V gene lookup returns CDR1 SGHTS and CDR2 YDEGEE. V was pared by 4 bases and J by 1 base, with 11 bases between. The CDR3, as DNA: TGTGCCAGCAGCCAGGGGACGGTGAACACCGGGGAGCTGTTTTTT. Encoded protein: CASSQGTVNTGELFF. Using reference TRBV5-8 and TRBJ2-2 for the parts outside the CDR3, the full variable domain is EAGVTQSPTHLIKTRGQQATLRCSPISGHTSVYWYQQALGLGLQFLLWYDEGEERNRGNFPPRFSGRQFPNYSSELNVNALELEDSALYLCASSQGTVNTGELFFGEGSRLTVL.

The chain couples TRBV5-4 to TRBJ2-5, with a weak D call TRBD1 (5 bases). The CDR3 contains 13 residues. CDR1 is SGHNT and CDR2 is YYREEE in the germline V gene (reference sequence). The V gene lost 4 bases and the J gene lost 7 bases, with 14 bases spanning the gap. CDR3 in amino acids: CASSPLGLGTQYF. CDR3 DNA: TGTGCCAGCAGCCCGCTGGGGCTTGGGACCCAGTACTTC.

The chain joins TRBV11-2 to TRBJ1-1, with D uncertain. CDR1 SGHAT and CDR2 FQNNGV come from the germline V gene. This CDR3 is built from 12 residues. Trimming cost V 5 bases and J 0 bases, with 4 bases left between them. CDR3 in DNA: TGTGCCAGCAGCCTTCTGAACACTGAAGCTTTCTTT. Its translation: CASSLLNTEAFF.

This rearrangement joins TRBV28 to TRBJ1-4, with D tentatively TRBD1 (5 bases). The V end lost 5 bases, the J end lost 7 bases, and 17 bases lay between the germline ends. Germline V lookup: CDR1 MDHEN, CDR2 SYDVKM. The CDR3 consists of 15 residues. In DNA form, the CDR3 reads TGTGCCAGCAGTCTTGGGTCGCAGGGAGGTGAAAAACTGTTTTTT. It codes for CASSLGSQGGEKLFF.

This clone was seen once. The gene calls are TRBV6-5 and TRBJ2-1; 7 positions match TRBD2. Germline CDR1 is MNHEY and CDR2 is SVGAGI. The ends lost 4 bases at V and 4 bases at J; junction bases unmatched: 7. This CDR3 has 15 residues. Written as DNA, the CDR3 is TGTGCCAGCAGTTTGGACGGGAGGACGTACAATGAGCAGTTCTTC. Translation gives CASSLDGRTYNEQFF.

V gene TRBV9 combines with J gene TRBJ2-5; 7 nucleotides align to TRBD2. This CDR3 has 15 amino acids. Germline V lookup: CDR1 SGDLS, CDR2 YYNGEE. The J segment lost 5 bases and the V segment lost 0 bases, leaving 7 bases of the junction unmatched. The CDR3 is CASSVGGQGGETQYF. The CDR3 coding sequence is TGTGCCAGCAGCGTAGGAGGGCAGGGAGGGGAGACCCAGTACTTC.

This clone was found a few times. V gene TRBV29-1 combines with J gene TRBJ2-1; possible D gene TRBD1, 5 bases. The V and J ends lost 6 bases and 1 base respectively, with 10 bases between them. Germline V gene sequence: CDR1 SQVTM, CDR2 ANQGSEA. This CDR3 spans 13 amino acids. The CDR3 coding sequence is TGCAGCGTGTCAGGGCTATCCTACAATGAGCAGTTCTTC. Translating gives CSVSGLSYNEQFF.

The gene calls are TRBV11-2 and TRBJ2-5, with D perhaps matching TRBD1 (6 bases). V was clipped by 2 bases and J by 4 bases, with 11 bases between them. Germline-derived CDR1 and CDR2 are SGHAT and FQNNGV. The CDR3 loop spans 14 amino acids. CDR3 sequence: CASSLSTGPETQYF. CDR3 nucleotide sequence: TGTGCCAGCAGCTTATCTACAGGGCCAGAGACCCAGTACTTC.

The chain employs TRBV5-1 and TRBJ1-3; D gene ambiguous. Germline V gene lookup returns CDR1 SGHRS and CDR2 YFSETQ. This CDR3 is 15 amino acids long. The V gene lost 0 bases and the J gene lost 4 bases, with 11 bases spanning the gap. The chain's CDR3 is CASSLEAGLGNTIYF. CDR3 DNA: TGCGCCAGCAGCTTGGAAGCGGGCTTAGGAAACACCATATATTTT. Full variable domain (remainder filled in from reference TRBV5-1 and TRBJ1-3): KAGVTQTPRYLIKTRGQQVTLSCSPISGHRSVSWYQQTPGQGLQFLFEYFSETQRNKGNFPGRFSGRQFSNSRSEMNVSTLELGDSALYLCASSLEAGLGNTIYFGEGSWLTVV.